The 14 T cell receptor beta chains below come from one sample, sequenced in a study of blood T cell repertoires in COVID-19. Only in-frame clones appear in the TCRdb table, and some are missing; sequencing was by immunoSEQ multiplex PCR. The table records roughly 240,000 clones, approximately 83% of them present only once. Source material: PBMCs or T cells enriched from blood (not recorded which). The receptors originated from a woman in her thirties or forties who had been exposed to COVID-19.

The chain uses TRBV6-1 and TRBJ1-5; D not resolved. Trimming removed 7 bases from V and 1 base from J, with 8 bases in between. The CDR3 has 13 amino acids. Looked up from germline, CDR1 is MNHNS and CDR2 is SASEGT. CDR3 nucleotides: TGTGCCAGCATGCCCGGGAGCAATCAGCCCCAGCATTTT. Its translation: CASMPGSNQPQHF.

This sequence joins TRBV7-9 and TRBJ2-3; no reliable D call. Trimming stripped 1 base from V and 7 bases from J, with 6 bases between. Germline CDR1 reads SEHNR; CDR2 reads FQNEAQ (reference sequence). This CDR3 spans 12 amino acids. The CDR3 spells CASSLVVYTQYF. The CDR3 bases are TGTGCCAGCAGCTTAGTCGTCTATACGCAGTATTTT. The variable domain in full, with the rest retrieved from reference TRBV7-9 and TRBJ2-3, is DTGVSQNPRHKITKRGQNVTFRCDPISEHNRLYWYRQTLGQGPEFLTYFQNEAQLEKSRLLSDRFSAERPKGSFSTLEIQRTEQGDSAMYLCASSLVVYTQYFGPGTRLTVL.

Of note for this clone: Distinct nucleotide sequences in the sample also encode this CDR3. The chain links TRBV29-1 to TRBJ2-3, with TRBD2 matching over 8 bases. The V gene's germline CDR1 is SQVTM and CDR2 ANQGSEA. The CDR3 sequence is 13 residues long. Unmatched junction bases numbered 3, after V lost 3 bases and J lost 4 bases. The CDR3 sequence: CSVDPGGADTQYF. For the CDR3, the DNA is TGCAGCGTTGATCCGGGGGGGGCAGATACGCAGTATTTT.

This chain joins TRBV4-3 and TRBJ2-3; TRBD2 matches 12 bases. This CDR3 spans 18 amino acids. The germline gives CDR1 LGHNA, CDR2 YSLEER. V gave up 0 bases and J gave up 0 bases; unmatched junction bases: 4. CDR3 coding DNA: TGCGCCAGCAGCCAAGATAGGACTAGCGGGACTAGCACAGATACGCAGTATTTT. Translating gives CASSQDRTSGTSTDTQYF.

The V and J genes are TRBV3-1 (or the pseudogene TRBV3-2) and TRBJ2-2, with a tentative D call TRBD1 (6 bases). Germline V gene data show CDR1 as LGHDT and CDR2 as YNNKEL (reference sequence). The V and J ends lost 1 base and 1 base respectively, with 13 bases between them. The CDR3 extends over 17 amino acids. The CDR3 region is CASSQVPLRGNTGELFF. The CDR3 nucleotides read TGTGCCAGCAGCCAAGTCCCCCTCAGGGGGAACACCGGGGAGCTGTTTTTT.

The chain employs TRBV3-1 (or the pseudogene TRBV3-2) and TRBJ1-2; tentatively, D is TRBD1 (5 bases). The V gene's germline CDR1 is LGHDT and CDR2 YNNKEL (reference sequence). The CDR3 runs 16 residues. Trimming cost V 5 bases and J 5 bases, with 21 bases left between them. The CDR3 here is CASSSNSGQGGYGYTF. As DNA, the CDR3 is TGTGCCAGCAGCTCGAACTCTGGGCAGGGAGGGTATGGCTACACCTTC.

The rearrangement uses TRBV12-5 and TRBJ2-5, with D perhaps matching TRBD1 (5 bases). The germline V gene has CDR1 LGHNT and CDR2 FRNRAP. CDR3 size: 14 residues. Trimming took 4 bases from V and 5 from J, leaving 14 bases between them. Here the CDR3 DNA reads TGTGCTAGTGGTTCGAGGTGGGGCAGGGAGACCCAGTACTTC. Its protein product is CASGSRWGRETQYF.

This clone came up a few times. The V and J genes are TRBV19 and TRBJ2-5; TRBD2 matches at 7 bases. After removal of 5 bases from V and 5 bases from J, the junction contained 11 bases not matched to a gene. The CDR3 runs 15 residues. Germline V gene data show CDR1 as LNHDA and CDR2 as SQIVND (reference sequence). The chain's CDR3 is CASSSGLTSRETQYF. The CDR3 nucleotides read TGTGCCAGTAGTTCCGGGTTGACTAGCAGGGAGACCCAGTACTTC.

A word on this clone: The same CDR3 also results from other DNA sequences found in this sample. V is TRBV19 and J is TRBJ1-2; 10 bases are shared with TRBD1. Germline trimming cut 2 bases from V and 3 bases from J; bases unmatched to any gene: 3. Germline assignment: CDR1 LNHDA and CDR2 SQIVND (reference sequence). CDR3 size: 15 residues. For the CDR3, the DNA is TGTGCCAGTAGTATACGGGGGACAGGGGACTATGGCTACACCTTC. This sequence encodes CASSIRGTGDYGYTF.

This chain uses TRBV3-1 (or the pseudogene TRBV3-2) with TRBJ2-3; 10 positions match TRBD2. V lost 1 base to trimming and J lost 2 bases; unmatched junction nucleotides: 9. This CDR3 region has 18 residues. From germline, CDR1 is LGHDT and CDR2 YNNKEL (reference sequence). The CDR3 coding sequence is TGTGCCAGCAGCCAAGTCGTTAGCGGGGGGACTTCCACAGATACGCAGTATTTT. This encodes CASSQVVSGGTSTDTQYF.

V and J are TRBV7-6 and TRBJ1-1, with 7 positions matching TRBD1. The CDR3 consists of 18 residues. V lost 0 bases and J lost 0; bases outside the gene matches: 10. Germline V gene sequence: CDR1 SGHVS, CDR2 FNYEAQ. The CDR3 DNA sequence: TGTGCCAGCAGCTTAGCCCCTGGGGGACAGTCCTTGAACACTGAAGCTTTCTTT. Encoded protein: CASSLAPGGQSLNTEAFF. Based on the CDR3 plus reference TRBV7-6 and TRBJ1-1, the full variable domain is GAGVSQSPRYKVTKRGQDVALRCDPISGHVSLYWYRQALGQGPEFLTYFNYEAQQDKSGLPNDRFSAERPEGSISTLTIQRTEQRDSAMYRCASSLAPGGQSLNTEAFFGQGTRLTVV.

V usage is TRBV7-8 and J usage is TRBJ1-2; possible D gene TRBD1, 5 bases. The germline CDR1 and CDR2 sequences are SGHVS and FQNEAQ. Trimming stripped 1 base from V and 6 bases from J, with 12 bases between. CDR3 length: 14 amino acids. The CDR3 protein is CASSLESGWDGYTF. DNA of the CDR3: TGTGCCAGCAGCTTAGAATCAGGGTGGGATGGCTACACCTTC.

The genes are TRBV6-5 and TRBJ1-2; tentatively, D is TRBD1 (5 bases). Trimming pared 3 bases from V and 6 bases from J, leaving 17 bases between. CDR1 is MNHEY, CDR2 SVGAGI, per germline. There are 15 residues in the CDR3. The DNA of the CDR3 is TGTGCCAGCAGTTATTATCGGGGGGGGTCGGATGGCTACACCTTC. The encoded protein is CASSYYRGGSDGYTF.

The CDR3 DNA follows: TGTGCCAGCAGTTACAGGGGACAAGGTTTGCAGTTCTTC. Encoded protein: CASSYRGQGLQFF. The V and J genes are TRBV6-2 or TRBV6-3 and TRBJ2-1; tentatively, D is TRBD1 (6 bases). The CDR3 sequence is 13 residues long. Trimming stripped 2 bases from V and 12 bases from J, with 14 bases between. Per germline, CDR1 MNHEY and CDR2 SVGEGT.